The text below deals with one T cell receptor beta chain. Only in-frame clones appear in the TCRdb table, and some are missing; sequencing was by immunoSEQ multiplex PCR. The sample consists of just over 350,000 clones, more than 75% of them appearing once. The data belong to a study of blood T cell repertoires in COVID-19. From germline, CDR1 is SGHNT and CDR2 YYREEE (reference sequence). The CDR3 is made up of 16 amino acids. The junction had 11 bases not matched to a gene; V was cut back by 4 bases and J by 3 bases. The material sequenced was PBMCs or T cells enriched from blood (not recorded which). This TCR came from a woman in her twenties or thirties who had recovered from COVID-19. The V call is TRBV5-4, the J call TRBJ2-7; the match to TRBD2 covers 9 bases. The CDR3 loop is CASSGGLAGAHYEQYF. CDR3 coding DNA: TGTGCCAGCAGCGGTGGGTTAGCGGGGGCTCACTACGAGCAGTACTTC.